This is a list of T cell receptor beta chains from one sample in a study of cytomegalovirus exposure and HLA in healthy donors. Repertoires were generated with immunoSEQ multiplex PCR, while TCRdb's copy carries only in-frame clones and drops some. Its table lists fewer than 45,000 clones. Sequencing used PBMCs. These receptors were obtained from a woman aged 30 to 39 in good health and CMV-seronegative. Each CDR3 is given with its conserved first and last residue. A D gene is named only where the DNA matches it firmly.

>TRBJ2-7|.|TRBV28
TGTGCCAGCCTAGAGGGCAACTGGGCGCAGAACGAGCAGTACTTC
CASLEGNWAQNEQYF
>TRBJ1-1|TRBD1|TRBV2
TGTGCCAGCCAAGGACAGGGGGCTGGGAACACTGAAGCTTTCTTT
CASQGQGAGNTEAFF
>TRBJ2-1|.|TRBV11-2
TGTGCCAGCAGATGGCAGAACAATGAGCAGTTCTTC
CASRWQNNEQFF
>TRBJ2-7|TRBD1|TRBV29-1
TGCAGCGTGGACACCGGGACAGGGGTCTACGAGCAGTACTTC
CSVDTGTGVYEQYF
>TRBJ2-7|.|TRBV14
TGTGCCAGCAGCCCTCCCCCCCCACTATCGATCCACGAGCAGTACTTC
CASSPPPPLSIHEQYF
>TRBJ2-7|.|TRBV9
TGTGCCAGCAGCGTAGAGCCCGGGGACGAGCAGTACTTC
CASSVEPGDEQYF
>TRBJ2-1|TRBD1|TRBV4-1
TGCGCCAGCAGCCAGGAGGACAGGGACTATGAGCAGTTCTTC
CASSQEDRDYEQFF
>TRBJ2-7|.|TRBV9
TGTGCCAGCAGCGTAATGGGGGCCAGCTCCTACGAGCAGTACTTC
CASSVMGASSYEQYF
>TRBJ2-1|TRBD1|TRBV6-4
TGTGCCAGCAGTGAGGGACAGGGCCCGACGAGTGAGCAGTTCTTC
CASSEGQGPTSEQFF
>TRBJ2-5|.|TRBV5-1
TGCGCCAGCAGCATCAAATTGGAGCTGGAGACCCAGTACTTC
CASSIKLELETQYF
>TRBJ2-5|.|TRBV30
TGTGCCTGGAGCCTCGGGACTCTGAGGGGCCAAGAGACCCAGTACTTC
CAWSLGTLRGQETQYF
>TRBJ1-1|.|TRBV7-9
TGTGCCAGCAACCCAGACCCAGTGACAACTGAAGCTTTCTTT
CASNPDPVTTEAFF
>TRBJ1-1|.|TRBV10-2
TGCGCCAGCAGCCTCGGGGAGAACACTGAAGCTTTCTTT
CASSLGENTEAFF
>TRBJ1-2|TRBD1|TRBV19
TGTGCCAGTAGTGGAGTGTCAGGGGGTTACTATGGCTACACCTTC
CASSGVSGGYYGYTF
>TRBJ2-1|.|TRBV19
TGTGCCAGTAGAACTAGTGGTGAGCAGTTCTTC
CASRTSGEQFF
>TRBJ1-1|.|TRBV14
TGTGCCAGCAGCCAAATAACCCGGGGGACTGAAGCTTTCTTT
CASSQITRGTEAFF
>TRBJ1-1|.|TRBV11-3
TGTGCCAGCAGCTTAGGCGGGAACACTGAAGCTTTCTTT
CASSLGGNTEAFF
>TRBJ1-2|TRBD1|TRBV30
TGTGCCTGGAGTTTCCCGGGACAGGGTTTATGGGGCTACACCTTC
CAWSFPGQGLWGYTF
>TRBJ2-1|TRBD1|TRBV7-3
TGTGCCAGCAGCTTATGGCAGGGGGCGTACAATGAGCAGTTCTTC
CASSLWQGAYNEQFF
>TRBJ2-1|TRBD2|TRBV5-6
TGTGCCAGCAGCACCCCCGGGACTAGCGGAGAGCAGTTCTTC
CASSTPGTSGEQFF
>TRBJ1-1|.|TRBV6-6
TGTGCCAGCAGTCCCGACAGAAAGAACACTGAAGCTTTCTTT
CASSPDRKNTEAFF
>TRBJ2-7|TRBD1|TRBV25-1
TGTGCCAGCAGTGAATCTCCTATCCGGGACAGGGGGCCCGAGCAGTACTTC
CASSESPIRDRGPEQYF
>TRBJ2-7|TRBD1|TRBV23-1
TGCGCCAGCAGTCCAAGGCAGGGGGACCTCTTGTCCTACGAGCAGTACTTC
CASSPRQGDLLSYEQYF
>TRBJ2-7|TRBD2|TRBV15
TGTGCCACCAGCAGAGGGGTTAGCGGGAGCGCCTACGAGCAGTACTTC
CATSRGVSGSAYEQYF
>TRBJ1-2|TRBD1|TRBV30
TGTGCCTGGACGACAGGGAGCTATGGCTACACCTTC
CAWTTGSYGYTF
>TRBJ1-2|.|TRBV19
TGTGCCAGTAGTATCTTGGCGGGGGGCCCTGAGGACGGCTACACCTTC
CASSILAGGPEDGYTF
>TRBJ1-3|.|TRBV6-1
TGTGCCAGCAGTGAAGGAGGGACTGGAAACACCATATATTTT
CASSEGGTGNTIYF
>TRBJ2-1|TRBD1|TRBV9
TGTGCCAGCAGCCCCCAACCGGGACAGGGGAACAATGAGCAGTTCTTC
CASSPQPGQGNNEQFF
>TRBJ2-7|.|TRBV2
TGTGCCAGCGGAGGTCGTGAATACGAGCAGTACTTC
CASGGREYEQYF
>TRBJ2-3|.|TRBV30
TGTGCCTGGAGTGACACATCAGATACGCAGTATTTT
CAWSDTSDTQYF
>TRBJ1-3|.|TRBV5-1
TGCGCCAGCAGCTTGGAGGGGAGGGGAAACACCATATATTTT
CASSLEGRGNTIYF
>TRBJ2-1|TRBD2|TRBV30
TGTGCCTGGAGTGCGGGGCTAGCGGACAATGAGCAGTTCTTC
CAWSAGLADNEQFF
>TRBJ2-1|TRBD2|TRBV7-6
TGTGCCAGCAGCTTAGGTGGTATCAGCGGGAGTCTTAGTGGAAATGAGCAGTTCTTC
CASSLGGISGSLSGNEQFF
>TRBJ2-1|TRBD2|TRBV30
TGTGCCTGGAGTGTATTCTGGCGGACCCGTTCACTAGCGGGAGGGCGGAATGAGCAGTTCTTC
CAWSVFWRTRSLAGGRNEQFF